These 28 T cell receptor beta chains originate from one sample sequenced in a study of blood T cells in healthy people across ages. A second PCR of roughly 6 to 12 cycles used a sample-barcoded 5' primer and a J-beta primer mix. TCRdb recomputed calls from the 5' RACE reads with MiXCR, one row per CDR3 protein. Counted here are hundreds of thousands of distinct CDR3 sequences, less than 35% occurring once; the ten biggest clones make up about 15%. Material: blood. The receptors were gathered from an elderly woman in good health.

The chain recombines TRBV4-2 with TRBJ2-2; D not resolved. The CDR3 consists of 14 residues. From germline, CDR1 is LGHNA and CDR2 YNFKEQ. V lost 0 bases and J 5 bases, leaving 7 bases between the germline ends. The CDR3 loop reads CASSQDGLTGELFF. CDR3 nucleotides: TGTGCCAGCAGCCAAGATGGCCTGACCGGGGAGCTGTTTTTT.

The V and J genes are TRBV5-1 and TRBJ1-1; the match to TRBD1 covers 8 bases. CDR3 length equals 17 residues. Germline-derived CDR1 and CDR2 are SGHRS and YFSETQ. J gave up 2 bases and V 4 bases, and 13 bases lay outside the gene matches. The CDR3 protein is CASSPNTAGTGNTEAFF. CDR3 sequence (DNA): TGCGCCAGCAGCCCCAATACGGCCGGGACAGGAAACACTGAAGCTTTCTTT.

In its sample, this clonotype was seen many times. The chain couples TRBV7-2 to TRBJ1-4, with D hard to call. CDR3 length: 16 residues. V was clipped by 1 base and J by 0 bases, with 9 bases between them. Germline V gene data show CDR1 as SGHTA and CDR2 as FQGNSA. The CDR3 DNA follows: TGTGCCAGCAGCTTAGAATACGATGCAACTAATGAAAAACTGTTTTTT. Its protein is CASSLEYDATNEKLFF.

The chain joins TRBV5-1 to TRBJ2-1; the match to TRBD2 covers 10 bases. V was pared by 2 bases and J by 7 bases, with 12 bases of the junction left unmatched. The germline V gene has CDR1 SGHRS and CDR2 YFSETQ. This CDR3 spans 17 amino acids. The CDR3 coding sequence is TGCGCCAGCAGCTTTTTCCCAACGGGACTAGCGCCAAATGAGCAGTTCTTC. Protein: CASSFFPTGLAPNEQFF.

V usage is TRBV20-1 and J usage is TRBJ2-3; 8 bases map to TRBD2. V trimming: 3 bases; J trimming: 4 bases; junction bases outside the gene matches: 9. Per germline, CDR1 DFQATT and CDR2 SNEGSKA (reference sequence). The CDR3 has 15 amino acids. CDR3 coding DNA: TGCAGTGCTAGGTATCAGCGGGGGACCTCAGATACGCAGTATTTT. Protein product: CSARYQRGTSDTQYF.

The chain couples TRBV9 to TRBJ1-1, with 10 bases identical to TRBD1. J lost 7 bases, V lost 0 bases, and 9 bases had no gene match. CDR3 length: 16 amino acids. Germline values: CDR1 SGDLS, CDR2 YYNGEE. The CDR3 reads CASSVAGTGASLEAFF. CDR3 bases: TGTGCCAGCAGCGTAGCGGGGACAGGGGCGTCCCTTGAAGCTTTCTTT. Full variable domain (rest looked up from reference TRBV9 and TRBJ1-1): DSGVTQTPKHLITATGQRVTLRCSPRSGDLSVYWYQQSLDQGLQFLIQYYNGEERAKGNILERFSAQQFPDLHSELNLSSLELGDSALYFCASSVAGTGASLEAFFGQGTRLTVV.

This clonotype was counted at least ten times. The chain joins TRBV3-1 to TRBJ2-1; D may be TRBD1 (5 bases). V lost 4 bases and J 7 bases, leaving 14 bases between the germline ends. The V gene's germline CDR1 is LGHDT and CDR2 YNNKEL (reference sequence). The CDR3 length is 14 residues. The chain's CDR3 is CASSPRQPKNEQFF. The CDR3 nucleotides are TGTGCCAGCAGCCCGAGACAGCCCAAGAATGAGCAGTTCTTC.

As to this clonotype: A much larger clone differs by one base, so this may be a read error. The chain combines TRBV4-1 with TRBJ1-4, with D perhaps matching TRBD1 (5 bases). Germline loops: CDR1 MGHRA, CDR2 YSYEKL. The CDR3 contains 15 residues. The CDR3 sequence is CASSQDKGINKKLFF. CDR3 DNA: TGCGCCAGCAGCCAAGATAAGGGGATTAATAAAAAACTGTTTTTT.

This clonotype was recorded at least ten times. V usage is TRBV10-3 and J usage is TRBJ2-7, with D unclear. The CDR3 is made up of 12 amino acids. The V gene's germline CDR1 is ENHRY and CDR2 SYGVKD. Trimming removed 2 bases from V and 4 bases from J, with 6 bases in between. Written as DNA, the CDR3 is TGTGCCATCAGTGAGAATGGATACGAGCAGTACTTC. Protein sequence: CAISENGYEQYF.

This clonotype occurred many times. This sequence joins TRBV4-1 and TRBJ2-6; D unresolved. Germline assignment: CDR1 MGHRA and CDR2 YSYEKL. The CDR3 runs 18 residues. V lost 7 bases and J lost 1, with 20 bases in between. CDR3 nucleotide sequence: TGCGCCAGCAACGCTATCTCCCTGGCAGCGTCTGGGGCCAACGTCCTGACTTTC. It codes for CASNAISLAASGANVLTF.

In this sample, this clonotype turned up a few times. The chain couples TRBV19 to TRBJ2-1, with TRBD1 matching over 8 bases. The CDR3 is made up of 13 amino acids. Per the germline V gene, CDR1 is LNHDA and CDR2 is SQIVND (reference sequence). Trimming removed 5 bases from V and 8 bases from J; junction bases left unmatched: 5. CDR3 protein: CASSDRGLDEQFF. DNA for the CDR3: TGTGCCAGTAGTGACAGGGGTCTCGATGAGCAGTTCTTC.

This clonotype occurred a few times. This sequence joins TRBV20-1 and TRBJ1-1; tentatively, D is TRBD1 (6 bases). This CDR3 is built from 11 residues. CDR1 is DFQATT, CDR2 SNEGSKA, per germline (reference sequence). V gave up 6 bases and J gave up 10 bases, with 15 bases separating them. CDR3 loop: CSARGGATAFF. The CDR3 DNA sequence: TGCAGTGCGAGGGGGGGGGCGACAGCTTTCTTT.

As concerns this clonotype: A read error may be the cause here, since a much bigger clone is one base away. The chain is built from TRBV9 and TRBJ2-1, with 10 bases matching TRBD1. The ends lost 3 bases at V and 12 bases at J; junction bases unmatched: 15. The germline V gene encodes CDR1 SGDLS and CDR2 YYNGEE. The CDR3 runs to 16 residues. The DNA for the CDR3 is TGTGCCAGCAGCGCCGACAGGGGGCTTTGGTGGGACGCGCAGTTCTTC. Encoded protein: CASSADRGLWWDAQFF.

This clonotype has at least ten counts. This chain's CDR3 is CASSLSARYQETQYF. The CDR3 DNA is TGCGCCAGCAGCTTGTCCGCCCGGTACCAAGAGACCCAGTACTTC. The chain joins TRBV5-1 to TRBJ2-5; D gene ambiguous. Germline V gene sequence: CDR1 SGHRS, CDR2 YFSETQ. The CDR3 is 15 amino acids. The V end lost 1 base, the J end lost 0 bases, and 10 bases lay between the germline ends.

Ten or more counts support this clonotype. This chain uses TRBV20-1 with TRBJ2-3; either TRBD1 or TRBD2 may fit D (5 bases each). CDR3 length equals 17 residues. The germline V and J ends were trimmed by 5 bases and 1 base, with 22 bases remaining between them. The germline V gene encodes CDR1 DFQATT and CDR2 SNEGSKA (reference sequence). CDR3 region: CSAAPGTFASGTDTQYF. The CDR3 DNA reads TGCAGTGCTGCCCCCGGGACGTTCGCTTCTGGCACAGATACGCAGTATTTT.

A remark on this clonotype: This may stem from a read error, because a much larger clone lies one nucleotide away. The V gene is TRBV5-4, the J gene TRBJ2-7, with 7 bases lining up with TRBD1. Trimming cost V 3 bases and J 7 bases; bases outside gene matches: 7. The germline V gene encodes CDR1 SGHNT and CDR2 YYREEE (reference sequence). The CDR3 spans 13 residues. CDR3 amino acids: CASSSTGRDEQYF. In DNA form, the CDR3 reads TGTGCCAGCAGCTCGACAGGGAGAGATGAGCAGTACTTC.

This clonotype was counted ten times or more. The chain has TRBV20-1 and TRBJ1-2; D gene uncertain. CDR1 DFQATT and CDR2 SNEGSKA come from the germline V gene (reference sequence). The V gene lost 4 bases and the J gene lost 1 base, with 4 bases spanning the gap. This CDR3 is 11 amino acids long. CDR3 in DNA: TGCAGTGCTACGGGTAACTATGGCTACACCTTC. Protein: CSATGNYGYTF.

Many counts were recorded for this clonotype. The chain recombines TRBV10-2 with TRBJ2-7, with TRBD1 matching over 8 bases. Germline V lookup: CDR1 WSHSY, CDR2 SAAADI. There are 13 residues in the CDR3. J gave up 4 bases and V 8 bases, and 7 bases lay outside the gene matches. The CDR3 is CASQGQGSYEQYF. CDR3 sequence (DNA): TGCGCCAGCCAAGGACAGGGATCGTACGAGCAGTACTTC.

The chain links TRBV7-2 to TRBJ1-1; D perhaps matches TRBD1 (5 bases). V was cut by 5 bases and J by 3 bases, with 13 bases left in between. This CDR3 is 14 amino acids long. Germline lookup yields CDR1 SGHTA and CDR2 FQGNSA. CDR3 in amino acids: CASSVDLGDTEAFF. CDR3 coding DNA: TGTGCCAGCAGCGTCGATCTGGGGGACACTGAAGCTTTCTTT.

This clonotype has at least ten counts. J is TRBJ2-7 and V is TRBV7-2; D is ambiguous. The CDR3 has 12 amino acids. The V gene lost 2 bases and the J gene lost 3 bases, with 5 bases spanning the gap. Germline assignment: CDR1 SGHTA and CDR2 FQGNSA. The CDR3: CASSLHGYEQYF. In DNA form, the CDR3 reads TGTGCCAGCAGCTTACATGGCTACGAGCAGTACTTC.

This clonotype has at least ten counts. The gene calls are TRBV9 and TRBJ2-3, with D possibly matching TRBD1 (5 bases). Germline values: CDR1 SGDLS, CDR2 YYNGEE. V dropped 3 bases and J dropped 4 bases, with 15 bases sitting between them. The CDR3 length is 15 residues. This CDR3 is CASSASQGFADTQYF. The CDR3 DNA is TGTGCCAGCAGCGCGTCCCAGGGTTTTGCAGATACGCAGTATTTT.

This clonotype was seen a few times. J is TRBJ2-4 and V is TRBV2; D is uncertain. In germline, CDR1 is SNHLY, CDR2 FYNNEI. The CDR3 covers 16 residues. Trimming cost V 6 bases and J 0 bases, with 15 bases left between them. CDR3 DNA: TGTGCCAGCAGCCAAGCCCCTGTCATAGCCAAAAACATTCAGTACTTC. This codes for CASSQAPVIAKNIQYF.

CDR3 nucleotide sequence: TGTGCCAGTAGTATAAGGGATTTTGGCTACACCTTC. Its protein product is CASSIRDFGYTF. V gene TRBV19 combines with J gene TRBJ1-2; D not certain. Germline assignment: CDR1 LNHDA and CDR2 SQIVND (reference sequence). There are 12 residues in the CDR3. The ends were cut back, 2 bases at V and 7 bases at J, with 8 bases in the middle. Based on the CDR3 plus reference TRBV19 and TRBJ1-2, the full variable domain is DGGITQSPKYLFRKEGQNVTLSCEQNLNHDAMYWYRQDPGQGLRLIYYSQIVNDFQKGDIAEGYSVSREKKESFPLTVTSAQKNPTAFYLCASSIRDFGYTFGSGTRLTVV.

This clonotype has only a few counts. This chain joins TRBV9 and TRBJ2-5; the match to TRBD2 covers 12 bases. Germline loops: CDR1 SGDLS, CDR2 YYNGEE. J was trimmed by 3 bases and V by 0 bases; bases with no gene match: 6. This CDR3 spans 17 amino acids. CDR3 loop: CASSVAPSGGVEETQYF. Here the CDR3 DNA reads TGTGCCAGCAGCGTAGCTCCTAGCGGGGGGGTGGAAGAGACCCAGTACTTC.

This clonotype was seen a few times. A junction end diverges from the germline sequence, so it may reflect a read error. The CDR3 reads CASSSGQGYSMDTEAFF. CDR3 sequence (DNA): TGTGCCAGCAGTTCCGGACAGGGGTATTCGATGGACACTGAGGCTTTCTTT. The V call is TRBV27, the J call TRBJ1-1, with 9 bases that match TRBD1. CDR3 length: 17 residues. The V gene's germline CDR1 is MNHEY and CDR2 SMNVEV (reference sequence).

This chain joins TRBV5-1 and TRBJ2-5, with a possible D match to TRBD1 (6 bases). The V end lost 4 bases, the J end lost 5 bases, and 15 bases lay between the germline ends. This CDR3 contains 14 residues. The V gene's germline CDR1 is SGHRS and CDR2 YFSETQ. In nucleotides, the CDR3 is TGCGCCAGCAGCCCCTCTACAGGGTTGGAGACCCAGTACTTC. This encodes CASSPSTGLETQYF.

The sample holds one count of this clonotype. The V and J genes are TRBV7-2 and TRBJ1-3; weak D call: TRBD1 (5 bases). The CDR3 extends over 12 amino acids. Germline CDR1 SGHTA, CDR2 FQGNSA. The V gene lost 5 bases and the J gene lost 7 bases, with 9 bases spanning the gap. The CDR3 bases are TGTGCCAGCAGCCTGACAGAGAACACCATATATTTT. This gives the protein CASSLTENTIYF.

The table lists this clonotype with many counts. The chain employs TRBV4-1 and TRBJ2-7, with 8 bases matching TRBD1. The ends lost 3 bases at V and 3 bases at J; junction bases unmatched: 1. CDR1 and CDR2 (germline): MGHRA, YSYEKL. The CDR3 contains 13 residues. The CDR3 sequence: CASSHGQGYEQYF. Written as DNA, the CDR3 is TGCGCCAGCAGCCATGGACAGGGCTACGAGCAGTACTTC.